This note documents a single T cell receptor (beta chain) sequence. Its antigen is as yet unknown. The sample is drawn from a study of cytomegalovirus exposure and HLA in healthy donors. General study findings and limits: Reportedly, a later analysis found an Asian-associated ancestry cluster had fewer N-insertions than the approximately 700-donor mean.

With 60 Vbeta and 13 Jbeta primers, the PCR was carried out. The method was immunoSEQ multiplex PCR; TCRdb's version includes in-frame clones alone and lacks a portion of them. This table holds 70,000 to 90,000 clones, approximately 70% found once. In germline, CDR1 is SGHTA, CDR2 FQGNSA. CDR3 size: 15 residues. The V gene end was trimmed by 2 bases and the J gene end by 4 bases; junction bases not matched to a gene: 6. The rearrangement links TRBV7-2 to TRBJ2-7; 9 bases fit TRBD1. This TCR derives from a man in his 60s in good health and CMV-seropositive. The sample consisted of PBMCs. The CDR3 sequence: CASSLTGTGSYEQYF. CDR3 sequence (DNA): TGTGCCAGCAGCTTAACGGGGACAGGGAGTTACGAGCAGTACTTC.